This TCR beta chain was sequenced in a study of shared clonotypes between healthy human individuals. For the study at large: Every donor yielded three CD4 naive, three CD4 memory, two CD8 naive and one CD8 memory plate. General study points: Naive CD4 clonotype sharing across several donors was 5% to 6%. The generation probabilities recorded for non-shared clonotypes fell below those of clonotypes shared by all four donors.

The table came from immunoSEQ multiplex PCR; TCRdb's copy has only in-frame clones and leaves some out. The sample consists of about 730,000 clones, about two thirds of them appearing once. The V end lost 3 bases, the J end lost 0 bases, and 8 bases lay between the germline ends. The CDR3 spans 14 residues. The germline V gene has CDR1 SNHLY and CDR2 FYNNEI. Comment on this clone: The antigen is not known.

This TCR was sampled from a woman under 40 in good health. V usage is TRBV2 and J usage is TRBJ2-5, with D unresolved. Material for sequencing was memory CD4+ T cells sorted from blood. This sample's subset: CD45RA-negative fraction. CDR3 bases: TGTGCCAGCAGTGAGACTTACAACCAAGAGACCCAGTACTTC. Residues: CASSETYNQETQYF.